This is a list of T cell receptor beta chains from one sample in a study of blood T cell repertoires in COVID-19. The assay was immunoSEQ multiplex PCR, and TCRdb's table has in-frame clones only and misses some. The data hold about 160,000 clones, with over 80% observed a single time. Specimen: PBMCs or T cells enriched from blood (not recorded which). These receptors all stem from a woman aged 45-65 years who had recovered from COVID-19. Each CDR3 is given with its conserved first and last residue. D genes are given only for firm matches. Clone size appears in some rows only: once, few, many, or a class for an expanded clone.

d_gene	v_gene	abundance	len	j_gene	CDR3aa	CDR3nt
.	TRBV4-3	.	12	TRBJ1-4	CASSQGREKLFF	TGCGCCAGCAGCCAAGGGCGGGAAAAACTGTTTTTT
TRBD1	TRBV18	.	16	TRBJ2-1	CASSMSGTGQPNEQFF	TGTGCCAGCTCAATGTCCGGGACAGGTCAACCGAATGAGCAGTTCTTC
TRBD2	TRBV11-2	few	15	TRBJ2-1	CASSSILATDNEQFF	TGTGCCAGCAGCTCAATACTAGCGACTGACAATGAGCAGTTCTTC
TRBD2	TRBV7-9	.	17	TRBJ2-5	CASSPPGLAGHKETQYF	TGTGCCAGCAGCCCCCCAGGGCTAGCGGGGCACAAAGAGACCCAGTACTTC
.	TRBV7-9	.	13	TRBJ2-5	CASSLGGQETQYF	TGTGCCAGCAGCTTAGGCGGACAAGAGACCCAGTACTTC
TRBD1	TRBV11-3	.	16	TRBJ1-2	CASSLDKDREIEGYTF	TGTGCCAGCAGCTTAGATAAGGACAGGGAGATCGAGGGCTACACCTTC
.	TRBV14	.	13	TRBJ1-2	CASSQAVGVGYTF	TGTGCCAGCAGCCAAGCCGTTGGAGTTGGCTACACCTTC
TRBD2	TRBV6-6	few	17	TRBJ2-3	CASSRTSSGGNPDTQYF	TGTGCCAGCAGTCGCACCTCTAGCGGGGGGAATCCAGATACGCAGTATTTT
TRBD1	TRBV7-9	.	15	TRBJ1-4	CASSLQPGQDEKLFF	TGTGCCAGCAGCCTCCAACCGGGACAGGATGAAAAACTGTTTTTT
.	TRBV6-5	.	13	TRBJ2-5	CASNSQGWGTQYF	TGTGCCAGCAATTCGCAGGGCTGGGGGACCCAGTACTTC
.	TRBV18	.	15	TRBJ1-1	CASSLYSPQDTEAFF	TGTGCCAGCTCACTCTACAGCCCTCAGGACACTGAAGCTTTCTTT
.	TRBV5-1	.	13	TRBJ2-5	CASSTGQKETQYF	TGCGCCAGCAGCACCGGACAGAAAGAGACCCAGTACTTC
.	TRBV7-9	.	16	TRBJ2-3	CASSLTGGRRSDTQYF	TGTGCCAGCAGCTTGACCGGGGGGCGGAGGTCAGATACGCAGTATTTT
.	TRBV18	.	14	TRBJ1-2	CASSPRGLGYGYTF	TGTGCCAGCTCACCACGGGGGCTTGGCTATGGCTACACCTTC
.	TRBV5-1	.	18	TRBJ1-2	CASSFPKSGSLANYGYTF	TGCGCCAGCAGCTTCCCTAAGTCGGGATCGCTAGCTAACTATGGCTACACCTTC
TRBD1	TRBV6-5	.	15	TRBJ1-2	CATFRDRGFNYGYTF	TGTGCCACCTTCCGGGACAGGGGTTTTAACTATGGCTACACCTTC
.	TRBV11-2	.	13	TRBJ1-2	CASSLGQNYGYTF	TGTGCCAGCAGTCTCGGACAGAACTATGGCTACACCTTC
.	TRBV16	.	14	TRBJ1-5	CASSLHRDNQPQHF	TGTGCCAGCAGCCTTCACAGAGATAATCAGCCCCAGCATTTT
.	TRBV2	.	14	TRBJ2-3	CASREGQITDTQYF	TGTGCCAGCAGGGAGGGACAGATCACAGATACGCAGTATTTT
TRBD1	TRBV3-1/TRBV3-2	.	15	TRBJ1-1	CASSLEQGIYTEAFF	TGTGCCAGCAGCTTAGAACAGGGGATCTACACTGAAGCTTTCTTT
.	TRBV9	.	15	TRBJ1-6	CASSVEADYNSPLHF	TGTGCCAGCAGCGTAGAGGCGGACTATAATTCACCCCTCCACTTT
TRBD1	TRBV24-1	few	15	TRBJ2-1	CATSDPRDRTNVQFF	TGTGCCACCAGTGATCCCCGGGACAGGACGAATGTGCAGTTCTTC
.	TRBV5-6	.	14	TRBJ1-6	CASSFPGEGSPLHF	TGTGCCAGCAGCTTCCCCGGGGAGGGTTCACCCCTCCACTTT
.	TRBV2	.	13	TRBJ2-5	CASNYQWQETQYF	TGTGCCAGCAACTACCAGTGGCAAGAGACCCAGTACTTC
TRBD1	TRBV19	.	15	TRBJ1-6	CASSFAGQGNAPLHF	TGTGCCAGTAGTTTCGCGGGACAGGGTAACGCACCCCTCCACTTT
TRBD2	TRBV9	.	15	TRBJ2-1	CASSTPAGGPYEQFF	TGTGCCAGCAGCACACCAGCGGGGGGCCCCTATGAGCAGTTCTTC
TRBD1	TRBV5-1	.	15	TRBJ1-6	CASSSGSGGASPLHF	TGCGCCAGCTCTTCGGGTTCAGGGGGAGCTTCACCCCTCCACTTT
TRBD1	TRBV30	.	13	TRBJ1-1	CAWSGQGKAEAFF	TGTGCCTGGAGTGGACAGGGGAAAGCTGAAGCTTTCTTT
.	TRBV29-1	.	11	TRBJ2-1	CSADKGDEQFF	TGCAGCGCGGATAAGGGAGATGAGCAGTTCTTC
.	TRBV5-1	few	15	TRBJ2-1	CASSEGGSSYNEQFF	TGCGCCAGCAGTGAGGGGGGGAGCTCCTACAATGAGCAGTTCTTC
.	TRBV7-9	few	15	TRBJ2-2	CASSWTSTNTGELFF	TGTGCCAGCAGCTGGACATCAACGAACACCGGGGAGCTGTTTTTT
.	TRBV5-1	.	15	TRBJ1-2	CASSFAQEVNYGYTF	TGCGCCAGCAGCTTTGCCCAGGAGGTGAACTATGGCTACACCTTC
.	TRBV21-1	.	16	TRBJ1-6	CASSDPPRAPGPPLHF	TGTGCCAGCAGCGACCCACCGCGGGCTCCCGGGCCACCCCTCCACTTT
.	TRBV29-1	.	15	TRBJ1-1	CSVDYSGGMNTEAFF	TGCAGCGTCGACTACTCGGGGGGCATGAACACTGAAGCTTTCTTT
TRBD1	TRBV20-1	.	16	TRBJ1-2	CSASRGSNRGGYGYTF	TGCAGTGCTAGTCGAGGGAGCAACAGGGGCGGGTATGGCTACACCTTC
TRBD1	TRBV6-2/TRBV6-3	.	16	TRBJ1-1	CASTPPLTGVVPEAFF	TGTGCCAGCACCCCGCCGCTGACAGGGGTCGTACCTGAAGCTTTCTTT
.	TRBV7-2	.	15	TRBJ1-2	CASSLAGGANYGYTF	TGTGCCAGCAGCCTCGCCGGGGGAGCTAACTATGGCTACACCTTC
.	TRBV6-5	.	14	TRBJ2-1	CASSQNSRDNEQFF	TGTGCCAGCAGTCAGAACTCCCGGGACAATGAGCAGTTCTTC
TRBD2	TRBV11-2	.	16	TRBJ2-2	CASSSRGLAPPGELFF	TGTGCCAGCAGCTCGAGGGGACTAGCCCCCCCCGGGGAGCTGTTTTTT
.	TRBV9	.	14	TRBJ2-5	CASSVGWFGETQYF	TGTGCCAGCAGCGTAGGTTGGTTCGGGGAGACCCAGTACTTC
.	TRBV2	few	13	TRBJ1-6	CASTETYNSPLHF	TGTGCCAGTACAGAGACATATAATTCACCCCTCCACTTT
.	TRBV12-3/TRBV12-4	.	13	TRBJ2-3	CATERSRTDTQYF	TGTGCCACCGAGCGGAGCCGCACAGATACGCAGTATTTT
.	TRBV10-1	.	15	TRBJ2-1	CASSESTGLASEQFF	TGCGCCAGCAGTGAGTCGACGGGTCTAGCCTCTGAGCAGTTCTTC
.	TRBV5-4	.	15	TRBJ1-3	CASSSGGLSGNTIYF	TGTGCCAGCAGCTCGGGGGGACTCTCTGGAAACACCATATATTTT
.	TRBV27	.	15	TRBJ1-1	CASRDGQSMNTEAFF	TGTGCCAGCAGGGATGGACAGTCGATGAACACTGAAGCTTTCTTT
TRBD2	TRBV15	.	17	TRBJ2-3	CATSPRRGLGPAVAQYF	TGTGCCACCAGCCCCCGAAGGGGACTAGGTCCCGCAGTCGCGCAGTATTTT
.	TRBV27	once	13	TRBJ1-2	CASSPRGFYGYTF	TGTGCCAGCAGCCCCAGGGGCTTCTATGGCTACACCTTC
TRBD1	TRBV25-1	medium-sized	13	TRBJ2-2	CASGTGDTGELFF	TGTGCCAGCGGGACAGGGGACACCGGGGAGCTGTTTTTT
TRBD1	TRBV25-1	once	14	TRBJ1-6	CASSEGTGGYPLHF	TGTGCCAGCAGTGAAGGGACAGGGGGCTACCCCCTCCACTTT
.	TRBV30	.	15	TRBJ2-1	CAWSVDGSSYNEQFF	TGTGCCTGGAGTGTTGACGGGAGCTCCTACAATGAGCAGTTCTTC
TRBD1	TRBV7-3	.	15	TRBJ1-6	CASSYSGTGRSPLHF	TGTGCCAGCAGCTACTCCGGGACAGGGCGTTCACCCCTCCACTTT
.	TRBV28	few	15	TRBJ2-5	CASSPPLQAWETQYF	TGTGCCAGCAGTCCCCCCTTGCAGGCTTGGGAGACCCAGTACTTC
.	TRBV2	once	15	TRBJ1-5	CASSEARQGIQPQHF	TGTGCCAGCAGTGAAGCGAGGCAGGGGATTCAGCCCCAGCATTTT
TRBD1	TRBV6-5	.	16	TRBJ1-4	CASSYSGGQGREKLFF	TGTGCCAGCAGTTACTCGGGCGGACAGGGACGGGAAAAACTGTTTTTT
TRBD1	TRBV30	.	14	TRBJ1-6	CAWAGQGVYSPLHF	TGTGCCTGGGCGGGACAGGGAGTGTATTCACCCCTCCACTTT
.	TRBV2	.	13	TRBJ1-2	CASSEKSLYGYTF	TGTGCCAGCAGTGAGAAGAGTCTCTATGGCTACACCTTC
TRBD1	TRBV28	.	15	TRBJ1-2	CASSLPGGANYGYTF	TGTGCCAGCAGTCTTCCAGGGGGCGCCAACTATGGCTACACCTTC
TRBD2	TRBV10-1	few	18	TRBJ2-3	CASSEMQLAGAGTDTQYF	TGCGCCAGCAGTGAGATGCAACTAGCGGGAGCTGGAACAGATACGCAGTATTTT
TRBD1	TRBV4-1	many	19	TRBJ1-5	CASSQEYISGTGRPQPQHF	TGCGCCAGCAGCCAAGAGTACATCTCCGGGACAGGGCGGCCTCAGCCCCAGCATTTT
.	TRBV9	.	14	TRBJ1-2	CASSVGLMDYGYTF	TGTGCCAGCAGCGTAGGACTGATGGACTATGGCTACACCTTC